The rows below give T cell receptor beta chains drawn from one sample of a study of OX40 agonist ivuxolimab in advanced cancers. Sequencing used immunoSEQ multiplex PCR; TCRdb keeps in-frame clones, though not all of them. This table has approximately 69,000 clones, about nine tenths appearing once. The material was CD4+ or CD8+ T cells sorted from blood, obtained in a trial of the OX40 agonist ivuxolimab. These receptors originate from an adult with an advanced solid tumor such as melanoma, head and neck, liver or kidney cancer. The CDR3 runs from the conserved cysteine through the conserved F or W. D genes are given only for firm matches. Size is omitted from some rows. Given values are once, few, many or a class for expanded clones.

TRBD1	TRBV5-1	TRBJ2-2	-	CASRRSTGEDGELFF	TGCGCCAGCAGGCGTTCGACAGGGGAGGACGGGGAGCTGTTTTTT
-	TRBV28	TRBJ1-2	-	CASVPQVTNYGYTF	TGTGCCAGCGTACCACAGGTTACTAACTATGGCTACACCTTC
TRBD1	TRBV2	TRBJ1-5	-	CASTWTGPFGENQPQHF	TGTGCCAGCACCTGGACAGGGCCCTTCGGGGAAAATCAGCCCCAGCATTTT
-	TRBV7-9	TRBJ1-4	-	CASSLASPAYEKLFF	TGTGCCAGCAGCTTAGCGAGCCCAGCTTATGAAAAACTGTTTTTT
TRBD2	TRBV5-1	TRBJ2-1	-	CASSLGASGLSNEQFF	TGCGCCAGCAGCCTTGGAGCTAGCGGGCTTAGTAATGAGCAGTTCTTC
TRBD2	TRBV2	TRBJ2-5	-	CASSGAGQETQYF	TGTGCCAGCAGCGGAGCGGGGCAAGAGACCCAGTACTTC
TRBD1	TRBV4-2	TRBJ2-2	-	CASSTGTGAGELFF	TGTGCCAGCAGCACCGGGACAGGGGCCGGGGAGCTGTTTTTT
TRBD1	TRBV5-1	TRBJ2-7	-	CASSFDQGARYEQYF	TGCGCCAGCAGCTTCGACCAGGGGGCTAGGTACGAGCAGTACTTC
-	TRBV2	TRBJ1-1	once	CASLNSMNTEAFF	TGTGCCAGCCTTAACAGTATGAACACTGAAGCTTTCTTT
TRBD1	TRBV5-1	TRBJ1-1	-	CASSFGLTGGAGTEAFF	TGCGCCAGCAGCTTTGGTCTGACAGGGGGCGCGGGCACTGAAGCTTTCTTT
TRBD2	TRBV27	TRBJ2-2	-	CASRRTSGFANTGELFF	TGTGCCAGCAGACGGACTAGCGGGTTCGCGAACACCGGGGAGCTGTTTTTT
-	TRBV27	TRBJ1-1	-	CASSSHRKNTEAFF	TGTGCCAGCAGTTCCCACAGGAAGAACACTGAAGCTTTCTTT
TRBD1	TRBV4-2	TRBJ2-5	-	CASSQGGRGQTGETQYF	TGTGCCAGCAGCCAAGGGGGCAGGGGGCAAACGGGAGAGACCCAGTACTTC
TRBD1	TRBV7-9	TRBJ1-2	-	CASSSQGAIYGYTF	TGTGCCAGCAGCTCGCAGGGGGCAATCTATGGCTACACCTTC
-	TRBV7-2	TRBJ2-7	-	CASSDRTRQYF	TGTGCCAGCAGTGACAGGACCAGACAGTACTTC
-	TRBV5-1	TRBJ2-7	-	CASSGSSASYEQYF	TGCGCCAGCAGCGGGTCTAGCGCCTCCTACGAGCAGTACTTC
TRBD1	TRBV19	TRBJ1-6	-	CASTADRGWNSPLHF	TGTGCCAGTACGGCGGACAGGGGGTGGAATTCACCCCTCCACTTT
-	TRBV7-6	TRBJ1-1	-	CASSLQGDTEAFF	TGTGCCAGCAGCTTACAGGGCGACACTGAAGCTTTCTTT
-	TRBV27	TRBJ1-2	-	CASGPGQLWGYTF	TGTGCCAGCGGACCTGGACAGCTCTGGGGCTACACCTTC
-	TRBV7-3	TRBJ2-7	-	CASSRRGSGEQYF	TGTGCCAGCAGCCGTAGGGGAAGTGGCGAGCAGTACTTC
TRBD2	TRBV19	TRBJ2-3	once	CASSLGLAGGSTDTQYF	TGTGCCAGTAGTCTCGGACTAGCGGGAGGCAGCACAGATACGCAGTATTTT
-	TRBV11-2	TRBJ2-1	-	CASSLVTGVSHNEQFF	TGTGCCAGCAGCTTAGTGACGGGGGTAAGCCACAATGAGCAGTTCTTC
TRBD1	TRBV5-1	TRBJ2-3	-	CASSPGQGEADTQYF	TGCGCCAGCAGCCCAGGACAGGGTGAAGCAGATACGCAGTATTTT
-	TRBV11-2	TRBJ2-7	-	CASSLERSSYEQYF	TGTGCCAGCAGCTTAGAGCGGAGCTCCTACGAGCAGTACTTC